Sequencing of this T cell receptor beta chain was carried out in a study of T cells in Graves' hyperthyroidism and ophthalmopathy. This clonotype turned up a few times. Its specificity is unknown. Study-wide points: Most clonotypes that expanded in the thyroid above 0.001 also showed up in blood.

TCR beta CDR3 regions were amplified from RNA. TCR CDR3 underwent first-round RT-PCR with the HTBI primer set. Using its own MiXCR run on the multiplex PCR reads, TCRdb lists one record per CDR3 protein. The sample consists of around 620,000 distinct CDR3 sequences, around 15% of them appearing once. Input material: blood. This TCR was recovered from a woman aged 25 to 39 with Graves' hyperthyroidism.

The CDR3 nucleotides read TGTGCCAGCACCCTTAGGAGCTCCTACAATGAGCAGTTCTTC. Translating it yields CASTLRSSYNEQFF. The genes are TRBV11-2 and TRBJ2-1; no firm D call. Trimming pared 7 bases from V and 0 bases from J, leaving 10 bases between. Germline CDR1 and CDR2: SGHAT and FQNNGV. The CDR3 has 14 residues.